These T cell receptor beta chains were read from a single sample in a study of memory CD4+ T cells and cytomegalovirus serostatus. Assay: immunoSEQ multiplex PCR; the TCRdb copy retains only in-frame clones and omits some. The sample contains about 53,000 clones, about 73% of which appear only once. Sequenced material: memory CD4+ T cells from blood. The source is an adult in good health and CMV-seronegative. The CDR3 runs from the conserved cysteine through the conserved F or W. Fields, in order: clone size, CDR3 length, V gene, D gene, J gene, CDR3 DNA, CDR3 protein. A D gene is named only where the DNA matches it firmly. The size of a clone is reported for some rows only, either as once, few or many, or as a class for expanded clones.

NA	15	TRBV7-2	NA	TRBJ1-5	TGTGCCAGCAGCCGAGGAGGGGTGGGCAATCAGCCCCAGCATTTT	CASSRGGVGNQPQHF
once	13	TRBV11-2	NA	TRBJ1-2	TGTGCCAGCAGCCTCGACAGGCTCGGTGGCTACACCTTC	CASSLDRLGGYTF
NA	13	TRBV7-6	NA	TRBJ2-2	TGTGCCAGCAGCCTCCCGGCGGCCGGGGAGCTGTTTTTT	CASSLPAAGELFF
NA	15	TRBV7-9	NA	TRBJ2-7	TGTGCCAGCAGCTTAGTTCGTGGACAGTCCTACGAGCAGTACTTC	CASSLVRGQSYEQYF
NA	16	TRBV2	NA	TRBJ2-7	TGTGCCAGCAGTGACTCGGGGAACGGACCCCCTGGAGAGCAGTACTTC	CASSDSGNGPPGEQYF
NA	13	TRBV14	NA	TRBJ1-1	TGTGCCAGCAGCCCACAGATGAACACTGAAGCTTTCTTT	CASSPQMNTEAFF
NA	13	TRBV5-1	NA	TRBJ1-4	TGCGCCAGCAGGAGGGCTGGGGGTGAAAAACTGTTTTTT	CASRRAGGEKLFF
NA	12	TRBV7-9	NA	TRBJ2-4	TGTGCCAGCAGCTTAGAGGGCAACATTCAGTACTTC	CASSLEGNIQYF
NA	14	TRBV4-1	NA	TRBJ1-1	TGCGCCAGCAGCCAACCTACCTCCAGGGGTGAGGCTTTCTTT	CASSQPTSRGEAFF
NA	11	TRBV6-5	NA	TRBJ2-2	TGTGCCAGCAGTAACACCGGGGAGCTGTTTTTT	CASSNTGELFF
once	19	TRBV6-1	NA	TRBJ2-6	TGTGCCAGCAGTGAAGGACCGGGACGGATTCTCTCTGGGGCCAACGTCCTGACTTTC	CASSEGPGRILSGANVLTF
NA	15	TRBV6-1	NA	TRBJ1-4	TGTGCCAGCAGACTCCAGGGTTCTACTAATGAAAAACTGTTTTTT	CASRLQGSTNEKLFF
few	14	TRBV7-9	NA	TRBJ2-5	TGTGCCAGCAGCTTATATTTGAGCGCAGAGACCCAGTACTTC	CASSLYLSAETQYF
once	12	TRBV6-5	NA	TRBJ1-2	TGTGCCAGCAGCCCCTCCGGGGTTGGCTACACCTTC	CASSPSGVGYTF
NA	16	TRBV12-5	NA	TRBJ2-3	TGTGCTAGTGGTTTGTCCGGTAGACAGGGCACAGATACGCAGTATTTT	CASGLSGRQGTDTQYF
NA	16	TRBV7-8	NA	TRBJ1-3	TGTGCCAGCAGCTTAGTATCGGGGGCATCTGGAAACACCATATATTTT	CASSLVSGASGNTIYF
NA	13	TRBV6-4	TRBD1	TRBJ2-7	TGTGCCAGCATTGGGACAGGGGGCCACGAGCAGTACTTC	CASIGTGGHEQYF
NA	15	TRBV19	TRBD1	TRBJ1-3	TGTGCCAGTACCTTGGACAGGGGGAGTACAAACACCATATATTTT	CASTLDRGSTNTIYF
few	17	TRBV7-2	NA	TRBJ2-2	TGTGCCAGCAGCTTGCCGGAATGGGGGGGCGGCACCGGGGAGCTGTTTTTT	CASSLPEWGGGTGELFF
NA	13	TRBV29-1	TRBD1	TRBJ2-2	TGCAGTACAGGGGGTCCCAACACCGGGGAGCTGTTTTTT	CSTGGPNTGELFF
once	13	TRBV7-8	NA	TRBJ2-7	TGTGCCAGCAGCTTCATGACAGTCTACGAGCAGTACTTC	CASSFMTVYEQYF
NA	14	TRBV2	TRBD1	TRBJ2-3	TGTGCCAGCCATAAGGGACAGCGCACAGATACGCAGTATTTT	CASHKGQRTDTQYF